Listed below are T cell receptor beta chains from one sample, sequenced in a study of blood T cell repertoires in COVID-19. Libraries were prepared by immunoSEQ multiplex PCR; TCRdb keeps only in-frame clonotypes and omits some of them. The table lists some 57,000 clones, 80% to 95% of them singletons. Sequencing was done on a sample of peripheral blood. The receptor set was obtained from a man aged 45-65 years with active COVID-19. CDR3s include the opening cysteine and the closing phenylalanine or tryptophan. A D gene is named only where the DNA matches it firmly. Size tells how often a clone was seen (once, few, many) or the class of an expanded clone, and some rows leave it out.

13 | TRBJ1-1 | - | - | TRBV27 | CASSGQMNTEAFF | TGTGCCAGCAGCGGACAGATGAACACTGAAGCTTTCTTT
15 | TRBJ2-2 | - | - | TRBV28 | CASSPFLRDNGELFF | TGTGCCAGCAGCCCATTCCTGAGGGACAACGGGGAGCTGTTTTTT
15 | TRBJ1-5 | - | TRBD1 | TRBV6-1 | CASSDIDRGNQPQHF | TGTGCCAGCAGTGATATAGACAGGGGCAATCAGCCCCAGCATTTT
15 | TRBJ2-7 | - | - | TRBV27 | CASSLGGRISYEQYF | TGTGCCAGCAGTTTGGGGGGGCGAATCTCCTACGAGCAGTACTTC
16 | TRBJ1-1 | - | TRBD1 | TRBV28 | CASSLPKTGGNTEAFF | TGTGCCAGCAGTTTACCTAAGACAGGGGGAAACACTGAAGCTTTCTTT
15 | TRBJ2-5 | - | TRBD2 | TRBV3-1/TRBV3-2 | CASSQVREVWETQYF | TGTGCCAGCAGCCAAGTCCGGGAGGTGTGGGAGACCCAGTACTTC
14 | TRBJ2-7 | - | TRBD1 | TRBV5-6 | CASSRRTGHNEQYF | TGTGCCAGCAGCCGAAGGACAGGGCACAACGAGCAGTACTTC
13 | TRBJ2-2 | - | - | TRBV2 | CASHPKFTGELFF | TGTGCCAGTCATCCCAAATTCACCGGGGAGCTGTTTTTT
19 | TRBJ2-6 | - | TRBD2 | TRBV5-1 | CASSFSTSGGTSGANVLTF | TGCGCCAGCAGCTTCTCTACTAGCGGGGGAACCTCTGGGGCCAACGTCCTGACTTTC
16 | TRBJ1-4 | - | - | TRBV25-1 | CASSEEGVSFNEKLFF | TGTGCCAGCAGTGAAGAGGGGGTTAGTTTCAATGAAAAACTGTTTTTT
14 | TRBJ2-2 | - | - | TRBV2 | CASSQTGYTGELFF | TGTGCCAGCAGTCAGACTGGATACACCGGGGAGCTGTTTTTT
14 | TRBJ2-2 | - | TRBD1 | TRBV2 | CASIRDRNTGELFF | TGTGCCAGCATCCGGGACAGGAACACCGGGGAGCTGTTTTTT
16 | TRBJ2-7 | - | TRBD2 | TRBV19 | CASSPVRGFPSYEQYF | TGTGCCAGTAGTCCCGTGCGGGGGTTCCCCTCCTACGAGCAGTACTTC
14 | TRBJ2-5 | - | TRBD1 | TRBV2 | CASRGDRSQETQYF | TGTGCCAGCAGGGGGGACAGATCACAAGAGACCCAGTACTTC
17 | TRBJ2-7 | - | TRBD1 | TRBV11-2 | CASSRTLGGQDWNEQYF | TGTGCCAGCAGCCGGACTTTAGGGGGACAGGACTGGAACGAGCAGTACTTC
16 | TRBJ1-1 | - | - | TRBV6-6 | CASSYPLGGSGAEAFF | TGTGCCAGCAGTTACCCCCTGGGGGGTAGTGGAGCTGAAGCTTTCTTT
15 | TRBJ1-2 | - | - | TRBV19 | CASSPSGQPAYGYTF | TGTGCCAGTAGTCCCAGCGGACAGCCCGCCTATGGCTACACCTTC
16 | TRBJ1-2 | few | - | TRBV7-9 | CASSLEGTSGVNGYTF | TGTGCCAGCAGCTTAGAGGGGACATCGGGCGTTAATGGCTACACCTTC
16 | TRBJ2-3 | few | TRBD2 | TRBV2 | CASSVQGAGVTDTQYF | TGTGCCAGCAGTGTGCAGGGCGCGGGGGTCACAGATACGCAGTATTTT
13 | TRBJ1-1 | - | - | TRBV7-7 | CASSPRENTEAFF | TGTGCCAGCAGCCCCCGGGAGAACACTGAAGCTTTCTTT
15 | TRBJ2-1 | - | TRBD2 | TRBV4-3 | CASSQDSGGSNEQFF | TGCGCCAGCAGCCAAGATAGCGGGGGCAGTAATGAGCAGTTCTTC
15 | TRBJ2-7 | - | TRBD2 | TRBV9 | CASSPLAGVGHEQYF | TGTGCCAGCAGCCCCCTAGCGGGAGTGGGCCACGAGCAGTACTTC
13 | TRBJ2-5 | - | - | TRBV5-4 | CASSLGSRETQYF | TGTGCCAGCAGCTTGGGCAGTCGAGAGACCCAGTACTTC
16 | TRBJ1-6 | - | TRBD1 | TRBV6-1 | CASSALHGGGGSPLHF | TGTGCCAGCAGTGCCCTCCACGGAGGAGGGGGCTCACCCCTCCACTTT
14 | TRBJ1-1 | - | - | TRBV25-1 | CASMSGGANTEAFF | TGTGCCAGCATGTCCGGCGGGGCGAATACTGAAGCTTTCTTT
15 | TRBJ1-1 | - | TRBD1 | TRBV7-8 | CASSLTDRGATEAFF | TGTGCCAGCAGCCTCACGGACAGGGGGGCCACTGAAGCTTTCTTT
14 | TRBJ2-7 | - | TRBD2 | TRBV7-9 | CASSLVGTSGEQYF | TGTGCCAGCAGCTTAGTTGGGACTAGCGGCGAGCAGTACTTC
13 | TRBJ1-4 | - | TRBD1 | TRBV11-3 | CASSLRQGEKLFF | TGTGCCAGCAGCTTACGACAGGGGGAAAAACTGTTTTTT
14 | TRBJ1-2 | - | - | TRBV3-1/TRBV3-2 | CASSQTGANYGYTF | TGTGCCAGCAGCCAAACGGGGGCTAACTATGGCTACACCTTC
13 | TRBJ2-7 | - | - | TRBV28 | CASTTYREFEQYF | TGTGCCAGTACAACTTACAGGGAATTCGAGCAGTACTTC
14 | TRBJ1-4 | - | TRBD1 | TRBV2 | CASRLDRGGEKLFF | TGTGCCAGCAGACTCGACAGGGGAGGTGAAAAACTGTTTTTT
15 | TRBJ2-1 | - | TRBD2 | TRBV2 | CASRLAGGPHNEQFF | TGTGCCAGCAGGTTAGCGGGGGGGCCTCACAATGAGCAGTTCTTC
14 | TRBJ2-1 | - | TRBD1 | TRBV7-2 | CASSFGTGRNEQFF | TGTGCCAGCAGCTTCGGGACAGGACGCAATGAGCAGTTCTTC
20 | TRBJ1-4 | - | TRBD1 | TRBV18 | CASSLNSGTGTKVANEKLFF | TGTGCCAGCTCACTGAATTCCGGGACAGGGACAAAGGTGGCTAATGAAAAACTGTTTTTT
15 | TRBJ1-6 | - | TRBD1 | TRBV7-2 | CASSLLGTGNSPLHF | TGTGCCAGCAGCTTGCTCGGGACAGGCAATTCACCCCTCCACTTT
15 | TRBJ2-3 | - | TRBD2 | TRBV6-5 | CASRPGLDFADTQYF | TGTGCCAGCAGGCCGGGACTAGACTTCGCAGATACGCAGTATTTT
19 | TRBJ2-2 | - | - | TRBV12-5 | CASGQPTGKTTPNTGELFF | TGTGCTAGTGGCCAGCCAACAGGGAAGACCACCCCGAACACCGGGGAGCTGTTTTTT
16 | TRBJ1-5 | - | - | TRBV7-2 | CASSFATGYSNQPQHF | TGTGCCAGCAGCTTCGCAACAGGGTATAGCAATCAGCCCCAGCATTTT
13 | TRBJ1-1 | - | - | TRBV27 | CASSLGRNTEAFF | TGTGCCAGCAGTCTGGGCCGTAACACTGAAGCTTTCTTT
15 | TRBJ1-2 | - | - | TRBV5-1 | CASKRIQGDNYGYTF | TGCGCCAGCAAGAGGATACAGGGTGACAACTATGGCTACACCTTC
16 | TRBJ2-5 | - | - | TRBV11-2 | CASSLVRRAGEGTQYF | TGTGCCAGCAGCTTAGTGCGAAGGGCAGGGGAGGGGACCCAGTACTTC
15 | TRBJ2-6 | - | TRBD1 | TRBV7-6 | CASSRTGVGANVLTF | TGTGCCAGCAGCCGAACAGGGGTTGGGGCCAACGTCCTGACTTTC
15 | TRBJ1-1 | once | - | TRBV19 | CASTPGLWGRTEAFF | TGTGCCAGTACCCCCGGGCTTTGGGGGCGGACTGAAGCTTTCTTT
15 | TRBJ2-1 | - | TRBD1 | TRBV6-6 | CASSPRQGYGNEQFF | TGTGCCAGCAGTCCGAGACAGGGATACGGCAATGAGCAGTTCTTC
15 | TRBJ2-7 | - | TRBD2 | TRBV7-9 | CASSWTSAGSYEQYF | TGTGCCAGCAGCTGGACTAGTGCTGGATCTTACGAGCAGTACTTC
15 | TRBJ2-1 | - | - | TRBV19 | CASSLGRDRTNEQFF | TGTGCCAGTAGCCTCGGTCGAGACAGGACAAATGAGCAGTTCTTC
15 | TRBJ1-2 | - | - | TRBV4-3 | CASSQVRTGNYGYTF | TGCGCCAGCAGCCAAGTTCGTACAGGCAACTATGGCTACACCTTC
14 | TRBJ2-7 | - | TRBD1 | TRBV28 | CASSQGTGNGEQYF | TGTGCCAGCAGCCAAGGGACAGGGAACGGCGAGCAGTACTTC
17 | TRBJ2-3 | - | TRBD2 | TRBV28 | CASSPSYGSGGLDTQYF | TGTGCCAGCAGTCCCTCTTACGGTAGCGGGGGTTTAGATACGCAGTATTTT
12 | TRBJ2-1 | few | TRBD2 | TRBV7-9 | CASVRGDNEQFF | TGTGCCAGTGTGCGGGGGGACAATGAGCAGTTCTTC
15 | TRBJ2-7 | - | TRBD1 | TRBV2 | CASSKEGQGGLEQYF | TGTGCCAGCAGTAAAGAGGGACAGGGGGGCCTAGAGCAGTACTTC
17 | TRBJ2-3 | - | TRBD1 | TRBV4-3 | CASSQGTGKSSTDTQYF | TGCGCCAGCAGCCAGGGGACAGGGAAATCGAGCACAGATACGCAGTATTTT
13 | TRBJ2-5 | - | - | TRBV11-1 | CASSSAIQETQYF | TGTGCCAGCAGCTCCGCTATCCAAGAGACCCAGTACTTC
15 | TRBJ2-1 | - | TRBD1 | TRBV14 | CASRETGASYNEQFF | TGTGCCAGCAGGGAGACAGGGGCCTCCTACAATGAGCAGTTCTTC
16 | TRBJ1-4 | - | TRBD1 | TRBV3-1/TRBV3-2 | CASSHTLTGGNEKLFF | TGTGCCAGCAGTCATACTTTGACAGGGGGTAATGAAAAACTGTTTTTT
14 | TRBJ2-1 | - | - | TRBV27 | CASRGDDRRNEQFF | TGTGCCAGCAGAGGTGATGACAGGCGCAATGAGCAGTTCTTC
14 | TRBJ2-2 | - | - | TRBV10-3 | CAISDGGKTGELFF | TGTGCCATCAGTGACGGCGGGAAAACCGGGGAGCTGTTTTTT
15 | TRBJ2-2 | - | - | TRBV10-3 | CASRGGPGYTGELFF | TGTGCCAGCCGCGGAGGCCCCGGGTATACCGGGGAGCTGTTTTTT
14 | TRBJ2-7 | - | TRBD2 | TRBV5-5 | CASARLAGSDEQYF | TGTGCCAGCGCTCGCCTAGCGGGGAGTGACGAGCAGTACTTC
14 | TRBJ2-1 | - | TRBD2 | TRBV5-1 | CASSLGSGDNEQFF | TGCGCCAGCAGCTTGGGGAGCGGGGACAATGAGCAGTTCTTC